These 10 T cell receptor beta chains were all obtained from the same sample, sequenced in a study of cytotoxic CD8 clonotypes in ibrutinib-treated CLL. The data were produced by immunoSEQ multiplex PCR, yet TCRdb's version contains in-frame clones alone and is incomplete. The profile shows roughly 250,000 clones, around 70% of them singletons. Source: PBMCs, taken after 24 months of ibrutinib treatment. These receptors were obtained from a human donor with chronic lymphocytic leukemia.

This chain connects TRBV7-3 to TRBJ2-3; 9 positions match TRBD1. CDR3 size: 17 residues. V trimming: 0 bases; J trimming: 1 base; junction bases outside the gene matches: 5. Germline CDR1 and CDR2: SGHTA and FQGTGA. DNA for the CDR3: TGTGCCAGCAGCTTAACAAGGACAGGGGAGGGCACAGATACGCAGTATTTT. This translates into CASSLTRTGEGTDTQYF.

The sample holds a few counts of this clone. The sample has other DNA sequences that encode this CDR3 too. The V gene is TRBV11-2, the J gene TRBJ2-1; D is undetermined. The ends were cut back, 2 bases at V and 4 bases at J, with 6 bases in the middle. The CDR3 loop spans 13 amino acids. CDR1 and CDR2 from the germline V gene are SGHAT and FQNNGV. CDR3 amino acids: CASSLRAYNEQFF. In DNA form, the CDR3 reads TGTGCCAGCAGCTTAAGGGCATACAATGAGCAGTTCTTC.

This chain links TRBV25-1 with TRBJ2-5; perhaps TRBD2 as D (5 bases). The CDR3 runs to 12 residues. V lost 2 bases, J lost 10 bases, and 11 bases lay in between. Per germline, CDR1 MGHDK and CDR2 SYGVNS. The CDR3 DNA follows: TGTGCCAGCAGTGAAGAAGAGGGTGTCCAGTACTTC. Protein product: CASSEEEGVQYF.

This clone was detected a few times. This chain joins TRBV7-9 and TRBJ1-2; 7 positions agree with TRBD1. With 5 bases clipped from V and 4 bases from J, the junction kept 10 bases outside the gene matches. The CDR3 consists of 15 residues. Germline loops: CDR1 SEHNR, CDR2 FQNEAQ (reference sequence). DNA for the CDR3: TGTGCCAGCAGCCCTGGGACAGTCATGCCCTATGGCTACACCTTC. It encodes CASSPGTVMPYGYTF.

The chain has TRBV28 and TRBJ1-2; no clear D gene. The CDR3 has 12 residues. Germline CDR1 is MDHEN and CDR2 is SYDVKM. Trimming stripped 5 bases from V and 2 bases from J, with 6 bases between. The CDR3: CASSLRNYGYTF. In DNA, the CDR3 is TGTGCCAGCAGTCTCCGAAACTATGGCTACACCTTC.

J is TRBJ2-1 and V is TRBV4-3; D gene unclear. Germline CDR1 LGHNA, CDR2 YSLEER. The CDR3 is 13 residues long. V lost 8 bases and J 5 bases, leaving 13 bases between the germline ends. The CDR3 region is CASARKPDNEQFF. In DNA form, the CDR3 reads TGCGCCAGCGCTCGAAAACCCGACAATGAGCAGTTCTTC.

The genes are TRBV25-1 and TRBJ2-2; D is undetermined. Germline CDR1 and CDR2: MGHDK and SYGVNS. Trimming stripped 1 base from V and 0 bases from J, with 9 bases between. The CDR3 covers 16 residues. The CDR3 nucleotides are TGTGCCAGCAGTGAATCTACAGCACCGAACACCGGGGAGCTGTTTTTT. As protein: CASSESTAPNTGELFF.

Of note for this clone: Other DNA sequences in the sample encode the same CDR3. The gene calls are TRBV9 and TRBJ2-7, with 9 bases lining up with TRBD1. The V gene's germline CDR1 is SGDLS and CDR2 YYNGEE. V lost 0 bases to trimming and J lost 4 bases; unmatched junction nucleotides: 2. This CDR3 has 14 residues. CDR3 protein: CASSVADRGYEQYF. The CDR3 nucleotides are TGTGCCAGCAGCGTAGCGGACAGGGGATACGAGCAGTACTTC.

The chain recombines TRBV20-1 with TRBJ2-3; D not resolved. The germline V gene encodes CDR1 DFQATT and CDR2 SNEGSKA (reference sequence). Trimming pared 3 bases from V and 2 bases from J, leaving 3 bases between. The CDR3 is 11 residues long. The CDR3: CSASHTDTQYF. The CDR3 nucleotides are TGCAGTGCTAGTCACACAGATACGCAGTATTTT.

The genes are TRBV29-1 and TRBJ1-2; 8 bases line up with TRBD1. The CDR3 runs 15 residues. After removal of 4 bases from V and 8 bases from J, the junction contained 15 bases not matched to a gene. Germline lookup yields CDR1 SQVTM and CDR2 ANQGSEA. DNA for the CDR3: TGCAGCGTTGGGGGACAGGAACCAGACCGGGAGGGCTACACCTTC. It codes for CSVGGQEPDREGYTF.